Presented here are 17 T cell receptor beta chains from one specimen sequenced in a study of T cell responses to AZD1222 COVID-19 vaccine. The method was immunoSEQ multiplex PCR; TCRdb's version includes in-frame clones alone and lacks a portion of them. Here the sample spans about 140,000 clones, about 90% being singletons. This material consisted of peripheral blood, taken 28 days after the second dose of the MenACWY control vaccine. The receptors stem from an adult who received the MenACWY meningococcal vaccine as a control.

The chain is built from TRBV18 and TRBJ1-3; the D is unclear. The CDR3 spans 17 residues. Per germline, CDR1 KGHSH and CDR2 LQKENI. Trimming took 6 bases from V and 2 from J, leaving 20 bases between them. CDR3 sequence: CASSQGTVYDAGNTIYF. CDR3 coding DNA: TGTGCCAGCTCCCAAGGTACAGTGTACGACGCTGGAAACACCATATATTTT.

In this sample, this clone turned up once. An end of the junction does not agree with germline; a read error may underlie this. The rearrangement uses TRBV7-7 and TRBJ2-7; 7 bases line up with TRBD2. Per germline, CDR1 SSHAT and CDR2 FNYEAQ (reference sequence). The CDR3 has 15 residues. CDR3 DNA: TGTGCTAGCAGCCCCACCTGGGCGGCGGGGGTCGAGCAGTACTTC. It is translated as CASSPTWAAGVEQYF.

This clone has just a few counts. The chain has TRBV3-1 (or the pseudogene TRBV3-2) and TRBJ1-6; 9 bases align to TRBD1. Trimming at V came to 1 base and at J to 9 bases, leaving 4 bases not matched to a gene. Germline V gene data show CDR1 as LGHDT and CDR2 as YNNKEL (reference sequence). There are 15 residues in the CDR3. The chain's CDR3 is CASSQVQGALSPLHF. DNA of the CDR3: TGTGCCAGCAGCCAAGTACAGGGGGCTCTTTCACCCCTCCACTTT.

The CDR3 reads CASSPGRSNIQYF. In DNA, the CDR3 is TGTGCCAGCAGCCCCGGGCGGTCGAACATTCAGTACTTC. The chain uses TRBV11-3 and TRBJ2-4; D unclear. Germline loops: CDR1 SGHNT, CDR2 YENEEA. Trimming took off 5 bases at V and 7 bases at J, with 12 bases between the two ends. The CDR3 is made up of 13 amino acids.

J is TRBJ1-1 and V is TRBV5-6, with D possibly being TRBD1 (5 bases). V lost 0 bases and J lost 3, with 9 bases in between. Germline CDR1 reads SGHDT; CDR2 reads YYEEEE. The CDR3 contains 14 residues. The CDR3: CASSLAGGDTEAFF. CDR3 nucleotide sequence: TGTGCCAGCAGCTTGGCCGGGGGAGACACTGAAGCTTTCTTT.

V gene TRBV10-2 combines with J gene TRBJ2-2; TRBD2 matches 7 bases. J gave up 5 bases and V 7 bases, and 7 bases lay outside the gene matches. The CDR3 is 14 amino acids. Germline V lookup: CDR1 WSHSY, CDR2 SAAADI. The CDR3: CASKEAGETGELFF. The CDR3 region has the DNA TGCGCCAGCAAGGAGGCGGGAGAAACCGGGGAGCTGTTTTTT.

The chain joins TRBV19 to TRBJ2-1; TRBD2 is a possible D gene (5 bases). CDR1 is LNHDA, CDR2 SQIVND, per germline (reference sequence). This CDR3 comprises 15 residues. Trimming removed 6 bases from V and 2 bases from J, with 14 bases in between. The CDR3 region is CASREGGQTYNEQFF. The CDR3 region has the DNA TGTGCCAGTAGAGAAGGCGGGCAGACCTACAATGAGCAGTTCTTC.

The chain combines TRBV18 with TRBJ2-2, with D unclear. V dropped 2 bases and J dropped 4 bases, with 5 bases sitting between them. The CDR3 runs 13 residues. The germline CDR1 and CDR2 sequences are KGHSH and LQKENI. CDR3 sequence reads: CASSPTVTGELFF. Written as DNA, the CDR3 is TGTGCCAGCTCACCAACGGTCACCGGGGAGCTGTTTTTT.

The gene calls are TRBV15 and TRBJ2-2; 8 bases agree with TRBD1. Germline CDR1 reads LNHNV; CDR2 reads YYDKDF (reference sequence). The CDR3 runs to 17 residues. The V gene end was trimmed by 0 bases and the J gene end by 1 base; junction bases not matched to a gene: 4. CDR3 region: CATSREYGTGNTGELFF. The CDR3 DNA is TGTGCCACCAGCAGAGAGTACGGGACAGGGAACACCGGGGAGCTGTTTTTT.

The chain has TRBV5-1 and TRBJ1-4; D unresolved. This CDR3 has 12 residues. Germline assignment: CDR1 SGHRS and CDR2 YFSETQ. Trimming removed 4 bases from V and 5 bases from J, with 6 bases in between. The CDR3 DNA reads TGCGCCAGCAGCCGGGAAAATGAAAAACTGTTTTTT. It encodes CASSRENEKLFF.

J is TRBJ2-7 and V is TRBV3-1 (or the pseudogene TRBV3-2); 9 positions match TRBD2. CDR1 LGHDT and CDR2 YNNKEL come from the germline V gene (reference sequence). The V and J ends lost 0 bases and 9 bases, in that order; junction bases with no gene match: 15. The CDR3 has 17 amino acids. The CDR3 is CASSQDPFSGGVRWQYF. The CDR3 DNA reads TGTGCCAGCAGCCAAGACCCGTTTAGCGGGGGAGTACGATGGCAGTACTTC.

The V gene is TRBV30, the J gene TRBJ2-2; maybe TRBD1 (5 bases). The CDR3 covers 13 residues. Trimming stripped 4 bases from V and 1 base from J, with 7 bases between. Per the germline V gene, CDR1 is GTSNPN and CDR2 is SVGIG (reference sequence). The CDR3 spells CAWTGQNTGELFF. DNA of the CDR3: TGTGCCTGGACCGGACAGAACACCGGGGAGCTGTTTTTT.

The rearrangement links TRBV10-1 to TRBJ1-3, with a possible D match to TRBD1 (5 bases). Germline lookup yields CDR1 WNHNN and CDR2 SYGVQD (reference sequence). CDR3 length: 13 amino acids. The V end lost 6 bases, the J end lost 2 bases, and 8 bases lay between the germline ends. The chain's CDR3 is CASSQGPGNTIYF. CDR3 DNA: TGCGCCAGCAGCCAGGGACCTGGAAACACCATATATTTT.

The V and J genes are TRBV3-1 (or the pseudogene TRBV3-2) and TRBJ1-5, with TRBD1 matching 9 bases. The CDR3 is made up of 16 amino acids. With 3 bases clipped from V and 2 bases from J, the junction kept 5 bases outside the gene matches. CDR1 LGHDT and CDR2 YNNKEL come from the germline V gene (reference sequence). CDR3 residues: CASSQAGQGGNQPQHF. The CDR3 DNA reads as TGTGCCAGCAGCCAGGCGGGACAGGGTGGCAATCAGCCCCAGCATTTT.

The chain carries TRBV19 and TRBJ1-5; D not certain. V lost 7 bases, J lost 2 bases, and 9 bases lay in between. Per germline, CDR1 LNHDA and CDR2 SQIVND (reference sequence). This CDR3 region has 13 residues. The CDR3 DNA is TGTGCCAGTACCAGGCAGGGCAATCAGCCCCAGCATTTT. Its translation: CASTRQGNQPQHF.

The V call is TRBV28, the J call TRBJ2-3; D might be TRBD2 (5 bases). CDR3 size: 16 residues. CDR1 MDHEN and CDR2 SYDVKM come from the germline V gene. The V end was cut by 2 bases, the J end by 0 bases, with 12 bases between. The CDR3 region is CASSLSPGSSTDTQYF. CDR3 DNA sequence: TGTGCCAGCAGTTTAAGTCCGGGATCGAGCACAGATACGCAGTATTTT.

This clone was detected once. CDR3 residues: CASSLFISGGAPGTQYF. Here the CDR3 DNA reads TGTGCCAGCAGCTTATTTATTAGCGGGGGGGCGCCGGGTACGCAGTATTTT. The chain is built from TRBV7-3 and TRBJ2-3; 11 bases fit TRBD2. The junction had 12 bases not matched to a gene; V was cut back by 2 bases and J by 8 bases. The CDR3 length is 17 residues. CDR1 SGHTA and CDR2 FQGTGA come from the germline V gene.